This T cell receptor (beta chain) is from a study of blood T cell repertoires in COVID-19. For the study at large: Italy, Spain and the United States were the sources of the convalescent and acute COVID-19 samples. Sample material is recorded as cDNA or gDNA derived from T cells, B-cell-depleted T cells, or PBMCs.

The study assigned cohorts using participant-reported clinical history. Original analysis: Nucleated cell number was recorded as an estimate derived from reference gene primer amplification. The repertoire was sequenced with immunoSEQ multiplex PCR; TCRdb's copy has only in-frame clones and lacks some. That table gives V, J and clone size, and the DNA gave D and trimming. The sample yields a few hundred thousand clones, 70% to 90% seen once. The sequence derives from a man in his thirties or forties who had recovered from COVID-19. The sample was PBMCs or T cells enriched from blood (not recorded which).

The CDR3 sequence: CASSLWWQNSGNTIYF. CDR3 DNA sequence: TGTGCCAGCAGCTTGTGGTGGCAGAACTCTGGAAACACCATATATTTT. The chain joins TRBV5-6 to TRBJ1-3; D unresolved. V lost 1 base to trimming and J lost 0 bases, with 11 bases between them. This CDR3 region has 16 residues. The germline gives CDR1 SGHDT, CDR2 YYEEEE.